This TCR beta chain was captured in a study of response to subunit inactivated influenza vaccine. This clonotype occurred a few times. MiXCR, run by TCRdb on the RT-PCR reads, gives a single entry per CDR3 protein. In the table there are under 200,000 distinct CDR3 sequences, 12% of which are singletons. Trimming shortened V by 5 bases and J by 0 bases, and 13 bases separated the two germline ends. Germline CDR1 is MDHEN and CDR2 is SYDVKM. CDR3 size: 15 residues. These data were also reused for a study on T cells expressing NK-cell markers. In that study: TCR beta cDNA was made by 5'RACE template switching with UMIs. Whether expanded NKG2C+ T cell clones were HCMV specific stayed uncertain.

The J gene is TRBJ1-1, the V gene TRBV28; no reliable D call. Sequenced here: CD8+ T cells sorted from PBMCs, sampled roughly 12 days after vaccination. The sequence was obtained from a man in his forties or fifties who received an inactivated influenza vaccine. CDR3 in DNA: TGTGCCAGCAGTCTTACCGCCAAGATGAACACTGAAGCTTTCTTT. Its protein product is CASSLTAKMNTEAFF.